These 21 T cell receptor beta chains share one sample of origin, sequenced in a study of Ad26.COV2.S vaccination and SARS-CoV-2 variants. Repertoires were generated with immunoSEQ multiplex PCR, while TCRdb's copy carries only in-frame clones and drops some. This sample yields around 300,000 clones, of which under 90% are seen a single time; roughly 6% belongs to the top ten. Treatment meaning: around 19 received Ad26.COV2.S at low or high dose, single or two shots; about 5 received placebo; per-sample allocation not given. Material that was analyzed had been drawn on day 63 after the first vaccine or placebo injection. The sequenced sample was peripheral blood, obtained in a trial of Ad26.COV2.S vaccine versus placebo. These receptors all stem from a person between 18 and 59 years old who received the Ad26.COV2.S COVID-19 vaccine or a placebo.

Only one count was recorded for this clone. V is TRBV7-9 and J is TRBJ2-2; possible D gene TRBD2, 6 bases. The V end was cut by 8 bases, the J end by 4 bases, with 14 bases between. The germline gives CDR1 SEHNR, CDR2 FQNEAQ (reference sequence). There are 14 residues in the CDR3. The CDR3 protein is CASYWGGVTGELFF. Here the CDR3 DNA reads TGTGCCAGCTACTGGGGCGGGGTCACCGGGGAGCTGTTTTTT.

J is TRBJ1-2 and V is TRBV6-5; the match to TRBD1 covers 7 bases. Germline CDR1 MNHEY, CDR2 SVGAGI. Trimming removed 6 bases from V and 2 bases from J; junction bases left unmatched: 3. This CDR3 spans 13 amino acids. The CDR3 spells CASRSTGNYGYTF. The CDR3 DNA sequence: TGTGCCAGCAGGTCGACAGGGAACTATGGCTACACCTTC.

This clone turned up a few times. CDR3 nucleotide sequence: TGTGCCAGCAGCTCGTCAGGGGGGAATTCACCCCTCCACTTT. This translates into CASSSSGGNSPLHF. The chain couples TRBV11-2 to TRBJ1-6, with 7 bases fitting TRBD1. The CDR3 totals 14 residues. Germline CDR1 SGHAT, CDR2 FQNNGV. V shed 4 bases and J 7 bases; nucleotides not matched to a gene: 4.

The chain carries TRBV5-1 and TRBJ2-3; D may correspond to TRBD1 or TRBD2 (5 bases each). The CDR3 covers 15 residues. Deletions cut 0 bases from V and 4 bases from J, with 12 bases between. Germline V gene sequence: CDR1 SGHRS, CDR2 YFSETQ. The CDR3 sequence: CASSLAGPGADTQYF. CDR3 nucleotide sequence: TGCGCCAGCAGCTTGGCAGGGCCCGGGGCAGATACGCAGTATTTT.

This sequence joins TRBV11-3 and TRBJ2-5; the D gene is possibly TRBD2 (6 bases). The CDR3 runs 14 residues. Trimming pared 6 bases from V and 5 bases from J, leaving 16 bases between. CDR1 is SGHNT and CDR2 is YENEEA in the germline V gene. CDR3 residues: CASSPSGLGETQYF. The DNA of the CDR3 is TGTGCCAGCAGTCCCAGCGGGTTGGGGGAGACCCAGTACTTC.

The V call is TRBV7-8, the J call TRBJ1-5, with TRBD1 identical over 11 bases. The length of the CDR3 is 16 residues. Germline loops: CDR1 SGHVS, CDR2 FQNEAQ. After removal of 1 base from V and 6 bases from J, the junction contained 5 bases not matched to a gene. CDR3 DNA sequence: TGTGCCAGCAGCTTAGGGACAGGGGGCAAGGGTCAGCCCCAGCATTTT. Protein: CASSLGTGGKGQPQHF. Full variable domain (remainder filled in from reference TRBV7-8 and TRBJ1-5): GAGVSQSPRYKVAKRGQDVALRCDPISGHVSLFWYQQALGQGPEFLTYFQNEAQLDKSGLPSDRFFAERPEGSVSTLKIQRTQQEDSAVYLCASSLGTGGKGQPQHFGDGTRLSIL.

The chain recombines TRBV6-6 with TRBJ1-1; D ambiguous. The germline gives CDR1 MNHNY, CDR2 SVGAGI (reference sequence). The CDR3 loop spans 11 amino acids. V was cut by 0 bases and J by 8 bases, with 4 bases left in between. The DNA of the CDR3 is TGTGCCAGCAGTTACTCAGGGGAAGCTTTCTTT. This codes for CASSYSGEAFF.

This clone was counted a single time. The V gene is TRBV18, the J gene TRBJ1-3; unclear D gene. Germline CDR1 and CDR2: KGHSH and LQKENI. This CDR3 region has 16 residues. The V end was cut by 2 bases, the J end by 0 bases, with 11 bases between. CDR3 loop: CASSPEWDFSGNTIYF. The CDR3 DNA reads as TGTGCCAGCTCACCAGAGTGGGATTTCTCTGGAAACACCATATATTTT.

In the case of this clone: Other DNA sequences from this sample encode an identical CDR3 as well. The chain joins TRBV3-1 (or the pseudogene TRBV3-2) to TRBJ2-1; a possible D gene is TRBD2 (5 bases). The CDR3 contains 11 residues. In germline, CDR1 is LGHDT, CDR2 YNNKEL (reference sequence). Trimming cost V 1 base and J 10 bases, with 5 bases left between them. CDR3 in DNA: TGTGCCAGCAGCCAAGGCGGGGAGCAGTTCTTC. This codes for CASSQGGEQFF.

This chain links TRBV15 with TRBJ1-1; 7 nucleotides align to TRBD1. This CDR3 comprises 15 residues. Germline lookup yields CDR1 LNHNV and CDR2 YYDKDF (reference sequence). V lost 9 bases to trimming and J lost 0 bases; unmatched junction nucleotides: 10. CDR3 nucleotide sequence: TGTGCCACGAGGACAGGTAGAACTTTGAACACTGAAGCTTTCTTT. Residues: CATRTGRTLNTEAFF.

V is TRBV7-8 and J is TRBJ1-4; unclear D gene. CDR1 is SGHVS, CDR2 FQNEAQ, per germline. Trimming stripped 4 bases from V and 0 bases from J, with 6 bases between. The CDR3 is 14 amino acids. CDR3 coding DNA: TGTGCCAGCAGCTCACAGCCAACTAATGAAAAACTGTTTTTT. It encodes CASSSQPTNEKLFF.

The chain carries TRBV7-2 and TRBJ2-5; tentative D call: TRBD1 (6 bases). V was clipped by 5 bases and J by 5 bases, with 12 bases between them. The CDR3 covers 13 residues. Germline V gene lookup returns CDR1 SGHTA and CDR2 FQGNSA. CDR3 sequence: CASSPTQGETQYF. Here the CDR3 DNA reads TGTGCCAGCAGCCCTACTCAGGGGGAGACCCAGTACTTC.

The chain joins TRBV7-9 to TRBJ1-1, with 9 nucleotides matching TRBD1. The J segment lost 4 bases and the V segment lost 5 bases, leaving 8 bases of the junction unmatched. The CDR3 covers 15 residues. CDR1 and CDR2 (germline): SEHNR, FQNEAQ (reference sequence). The DNA of the CDR3 is TGTGCCAGCAGCCCACTTCGGGGACAGGGCACTGAAGCTTTCTTT. Its protein is CASSPLRGQGTEAFF.

The V and J genes are TRBV6-6 and TRBJ2-3, with 9 bases matching TRBD2. The CDR3 sequence is 16 residues long. The J segment lost 9 bases and the V segment lost 0 bases, leaving 10 bases of the junction unmatched. CDR1 is MNHNY and CDR2 is SVGAGI in the germline V gene (reference sequence). The CDR3 DNA is TGTGCCAGCAGTTACTCGAGCGGGGGGCCCTACCTAACGCAGTATTTT. It encodes CASSYSSGGPYLTQYF.

The gene calls are TRBV7-2 and TRBJ2-5, with 9 bases matching TRBD1. This CDR3 contains 16 residues. The junction had 5 bases not matched to a gene; V was cut back by 0 bases and J by 3 bases. The germline V gene encodes CDR1 SGHTA and CDR2 FQGNSA. This CDR3 is CASSLAIGDREETQYF. The CDR3 DNA is TGTGCCAGCAGCTTAGCGATAGGGGACAGGGAAGAGACCCAGTACTTC. Full variable domain (outside the CDR3, taken from reference TRBV7-2 and TRBJ2-5): GAGVSQSPSNKVTEKGKDVELRCDPISGHTALYWYRQSLGQGLEFLIYFQGNSAPDKSGLPSDRFSAERTGGSVSTLTIQRTQQEDSAVYLCASSLAIGDREETQYFGPGTRLLVL.

The CDR3, as DNA: TGTGCCAGCAGTTTCTCTGGGGCCAACGTCCTGACTTTC. It is translated as CASSFSGANVLTF. The chain joins TRBV6-2 or TRBV6-3 to TRBJ2-6; D is unclear. Trimming took 4 bases from V and 0 from J, leaving 1 base between them. From germline, CDR1 is MNHEY and CDR2 SVGEGT. CDR3 length: 13 amino acids.

The chain links TRBV3-1 (or the pseudogene TRBV3-2) to TRBJ2-1; 11 positions agree with TRBD2. The V gene's germline CDR1 is LGHDT and CDR2 YNNKEL (reference sequence). V gave up 0 bases and J gave up 12 bases; unmatched junction bases: 16. CDR3 length: 18 amino acids. CDR3: CASSQDELGLAVTPGQFF. In nucleotides, the CDR3 is TGTGCCAGCAGCCAAGATGAGTTGGGACTAGCGGTAACACCGGGGCAGTTCTTC.

The rearrangement links TRBV4-1 to TRBJ2-3; 9 nucleotides align to TRBD2. V shed 4 bases and J 5 bases; nucleotides not matched to a gene: 13. The CDR3 runs to 17 residues. CDR1 and CDR2 from the germline V gene are MGHRA and YSYEKL. In DNA form, the CDR3 reads TGCGCCAGCAGCCGTACCACGGCGCGGGAGGGTAGAGATACGCAGTATTTT. This gives the protein CASSRTTAREGRDTQYF.

The chain recombines TRBV5-1 with TRBJ1-4, with 7 bases matching TRBD1. CDR1 is SGHRS, CDR2 YFSETQ, per germline. J lost 0 bases, V lost 4 bases, and 12 bases had no gene match. CDR3 size: 18 residues. The CDR3 is CASSPGTELLPTNEKLFF. In DNA, the CDR3 is TGCGCCAGCAGCCCCGGGACAGAGTTATTACCAACTAATGAAAAACTGTTTTTT.

The chain is built from TRBV20-1 and TRBJ2-1; TRBD1 might be the D (6 bases). The CDR3 spans 15 residues. In germline, CDR1 is DFQATT, CDR2 SNEGSKA (reference sequence). V shed 3 bases and J shed 0 bases, with 12 bases lying between them. CDR3 bases: TGCAGTGCTAGTTTTCCGGACAGCTCCTACAATGAGCAGTTCTTC. It encodes CSASFPDSSYNEQFF.

DNA of the CDR3: TGTGCCAGCAGCCATCCGACAGGATTGAATGAGCAGTTCTTC. Translated, it gives CASSHPTGLNEQFF. V is TRBV3-1 (or the pseudogene TRBV3-2) and J is TRBJ2-1; a possible D gene is TRBD1 (6 bases). This CDR3 is 14 amino acids long. Germline loops: CDR1 LGHDT, CDR2 YNNKEL (reference sequence). Trimming stripped 3 bases from V and 7 bases from J, with 13 bases between.